This entry is about one T cell receptor beta chain. It lacks a known antigen. Qualities for individual bases were not recorded, and no much larger clone is one base off. These data come from a study of T cells after yellow fever vaccination (dated by TCRdb to between 2017 and 2020). Regarding the complete study: The SMART-Seq v4 Ultra Low Input RNA kit was used to prepare libraries from fractions with low cell numbers. Blood was drawn at multiple timepoints before and after primary and secondary immunization, with bulk PBMC replicates and cell subsets isolated. Two healthy male donors made up the cohort, one aged 18 to 29 years and the other aged 30 to 40 years. Bulk TCR alpha and beta repertoires were sequenced longitudinally to track T-cell clones before and after primary and booster YFV17D yellow fever vaccination.

According to the study, the label for this sample's treatment or condition signals: live attenuated yellow fever vaccine strain. At each blood-draw timepoint, two biological replicates of bulk PBMCs were collected. PBMCs were isolated from peripheral blood using a standard Ficoll-Paque protocol. TriZol was used to extract RNA from bulk PBMCs, from CD4 and CD8 fractions, and from dextramer-positive and dextramer-negative fractions. Synthesis of TCR cDNA relied on 5'RACE template switching, a step that introduced a universal primer site along with unique molecular identifiers. cDNA synthesis was primed from both the TCR alpha and TCR beta constant segments. Libraries were amplified in two PCR steps, with sample barcodes and sequencing adapters added in the second step. Sequencing of the libraries was done on either Illumina HiSeq 2500 (2x100 bp) or NovaSeq (2x150 bp). The study's own analysis went as follows. MIGEC was used to demultiplex reads and collapse the reads into UMI consensus sequences, and MiXCR was used for V(D)J alignment. Vaccine-responding clonotypes were identified with edgeR using replicate PBMC samples, with FDR below 0.01 and a log2 fold change above 5 up to day 15 being required. Each bulk clonotype was labeled CD4 or CD8 based on which sequenced repertoire, CD4 or CD8, contained the clonotype at higher abundance. TCRdb reanalyzed the raw reads on its own, using fastp at Q25 for trimming and MiXCR for clone calling, and kept in-frame beta chains. Each CDR3 protein gets just one entry, which takes the most common genes and DNA from the rows behind it. The V and J calls follow TCRdb's processing rather than the paper's. The sample yields some 390,000 distinct CDR3 sequences; 6% to 8% were counted once. The ten largest make up roughly 15% of the sample.

Findings and caveats that apply to the study as a whole: A small share of clonotypes occurred in both CD4 and CD8 compartments, likely arising from convergent recombination. Because the study included only a couple of donors, the extent to which the findings can be generalized is limited. Most clones expanded after primary vaccination were re-detected after the booster (approximately 95% of CD4 and around 88% of CD8), suggesting broad memory maintenance. The secondary T-cell response was found to be weaker but faster than the primary response, with a peak reached on day 5 rather than on day 15. FACS-sorted repertoires could contain abundant contaminating clonotypes from the bulk population, so computational filtering was required.

Its CDR3 holds 16 amino acids, cysteine through phenylalanine. Just the 48-base CDR3 DNA is kept, in frame starting at base 1. Germline trimming: 6 bases from V, 5 bases from J; junction bases outside gene matches: 12. The sequence is built from TRBV12-3 or TRBV12-4 and TRBJ2-3; 9 nucleotides in the junction match TRBD2. The source of this sequence is a man younger than 45 who received the YFV17D yellow fever vaccine. The sequencing here drew on PBMCs, taken 5 days after the yellow fever booster vaccination. The nucleotide sequence reads TGTGCCAGCAGGGGACTCGCGGGAGGGCCTTTAGATACGCAGTATTTT. This yields the protein CASRGLAGGPLDTQYF.